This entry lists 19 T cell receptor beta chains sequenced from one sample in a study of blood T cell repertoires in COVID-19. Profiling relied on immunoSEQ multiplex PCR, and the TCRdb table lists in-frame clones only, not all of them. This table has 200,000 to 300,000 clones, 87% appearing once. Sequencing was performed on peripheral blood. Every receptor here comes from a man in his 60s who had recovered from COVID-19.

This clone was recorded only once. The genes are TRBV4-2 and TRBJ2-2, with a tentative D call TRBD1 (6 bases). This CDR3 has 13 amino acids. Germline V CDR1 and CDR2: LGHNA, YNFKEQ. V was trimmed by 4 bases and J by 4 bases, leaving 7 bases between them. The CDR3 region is CASSLQGTGELFF. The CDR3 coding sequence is TGTGCCAGCAGCCTACAGGGCACCGGGGAGCTGTTTTTT.

Here the CDR3 DNA reads TGTGCCAGCAGTAAATGGGGGGGATACGGTACTGAAGCTTTCTTT. It yields the protein CASSKWGGYGTEAFF. The chain uses TRBV25-1 and TRBJ1-1; D possibly corresponds to TRBD1 (5 bases). The CDR3 is 15 amino acids. Looked up from germline, CDR1 is MGHDK and CDR2 is SYGVNS. With 5 bases removed from V and 5 bases from J, the gap between germline ends came to 18 bases.

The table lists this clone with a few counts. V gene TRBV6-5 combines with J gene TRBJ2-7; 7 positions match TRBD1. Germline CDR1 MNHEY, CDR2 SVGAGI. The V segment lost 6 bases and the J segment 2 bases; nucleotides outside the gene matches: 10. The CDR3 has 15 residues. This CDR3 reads CASSATGTATYEQYF. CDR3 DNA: TGTGCCAGCAGCGCGACCGGGACAGCGACCTACGAGCAGTACTTC.

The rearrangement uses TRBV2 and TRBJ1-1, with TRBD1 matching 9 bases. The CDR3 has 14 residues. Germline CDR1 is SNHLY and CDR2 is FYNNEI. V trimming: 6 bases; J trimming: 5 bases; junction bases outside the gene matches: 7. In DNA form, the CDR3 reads TGTGCCAGCAGCGGAACAGGGGGCGGGACTGAAGCTTTCTTT. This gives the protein CASSGTGGGTEAFF.

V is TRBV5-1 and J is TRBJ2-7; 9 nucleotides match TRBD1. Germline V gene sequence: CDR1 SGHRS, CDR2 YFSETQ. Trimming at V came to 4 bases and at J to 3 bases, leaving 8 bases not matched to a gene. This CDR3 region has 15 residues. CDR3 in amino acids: CASSLGQGQFYEQYF. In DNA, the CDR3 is TGCGCCAGCAGCCTGGGACAGGGACAATTCTACGAGCAGTACTTC.

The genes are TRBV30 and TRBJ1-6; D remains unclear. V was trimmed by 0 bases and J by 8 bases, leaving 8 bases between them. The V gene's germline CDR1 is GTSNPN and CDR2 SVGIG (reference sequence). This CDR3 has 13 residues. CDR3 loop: CAWSVTPYSPLHF. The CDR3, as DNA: TGTGCCTGGAGTGTTACACCTTATTCACCCCTCCACTTT.

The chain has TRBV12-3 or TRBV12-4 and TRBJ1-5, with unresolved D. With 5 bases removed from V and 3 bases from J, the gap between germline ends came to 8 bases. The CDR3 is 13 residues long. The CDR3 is CASSLTDNQPQHF. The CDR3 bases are TGTGCCAGCAGTCTTACAGACAATCAGCCCCAGCATTTT.

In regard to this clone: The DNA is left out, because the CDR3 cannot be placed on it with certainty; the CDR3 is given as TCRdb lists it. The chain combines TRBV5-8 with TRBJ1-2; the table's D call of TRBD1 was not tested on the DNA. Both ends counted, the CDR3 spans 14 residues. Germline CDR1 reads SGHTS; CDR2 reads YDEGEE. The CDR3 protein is CASSWGQGAKVHTF.

The CDR3 coding sequence is TGTGCCAGCTCAACCATGTCCGGGACAGTAAACATTCAGTACTTC. Amino acids: CASSTMSGTVNIQYF. The chain is built from TRBV18 and TRBJ2-4, with 7 bases that match TRBD1. CDR1 is KGHSH, CDR2 LQKENI, per germline. The CDR3 totals 15 residues. The V segment lost 5 bases and the J segment 6 bases; nucleotides outside the gene matches: 10.

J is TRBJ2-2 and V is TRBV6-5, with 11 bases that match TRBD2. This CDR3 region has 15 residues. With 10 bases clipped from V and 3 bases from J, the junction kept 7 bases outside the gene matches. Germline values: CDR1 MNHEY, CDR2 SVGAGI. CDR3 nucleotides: TGTGCCAACTCGCGGACTAGCGGGTACACCGGGGAGCTGTTTTTT. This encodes CANSRTSGYTGELFF.

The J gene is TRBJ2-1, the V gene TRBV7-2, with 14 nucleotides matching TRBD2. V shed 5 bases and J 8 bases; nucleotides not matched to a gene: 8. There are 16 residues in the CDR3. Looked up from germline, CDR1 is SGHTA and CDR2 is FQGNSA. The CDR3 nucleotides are TGTGCCAGCAGCCCAGGGACTAGCGGGGGAGAAGATGAGCAGTTCTTC. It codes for CASSPGTSGGEDEQFF.

The CDR3 nucleotides read TGTGCCAGCAGCCAAGCCCCGGGGGACGGTCTTAAGCCCCAGCATTTT. It specifies CASSQAPGDGLKPQHF. This chain joins TRBV4-2 and TRBJ1-5; possibly TRBD1 for D (5 bases). CDR3 size: 16 residues. In germline, CDR1 is LGHNA, CDR2 YNFKEQ. With 1 base removed from V and 8 bases from J, the gap between germline ends came to 18 bases.

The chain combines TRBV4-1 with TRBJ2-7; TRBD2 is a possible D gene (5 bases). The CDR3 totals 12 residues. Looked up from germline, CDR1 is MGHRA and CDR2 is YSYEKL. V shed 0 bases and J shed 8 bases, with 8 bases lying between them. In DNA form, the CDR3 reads TGCGCCAGCAGCCAAGAGTCCGGGAAGCAGTACTTC. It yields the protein CASSQESGKQYF.

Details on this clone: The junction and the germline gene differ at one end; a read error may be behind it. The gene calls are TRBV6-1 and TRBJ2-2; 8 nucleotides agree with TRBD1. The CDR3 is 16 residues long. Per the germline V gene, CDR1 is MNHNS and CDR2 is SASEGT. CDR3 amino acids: CVSSDTQGVATGELFF. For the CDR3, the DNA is TGTGTCAGCAGTGACACACAGGGGGTGGCCACCGGGGAGCTGTTTTTT.

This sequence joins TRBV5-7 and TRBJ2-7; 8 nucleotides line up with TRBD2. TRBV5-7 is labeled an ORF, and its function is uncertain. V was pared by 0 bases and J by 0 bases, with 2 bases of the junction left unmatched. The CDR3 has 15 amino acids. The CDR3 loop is CASSLVAGSSYEQYV. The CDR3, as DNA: TGTGCCAGCAGCTTGGTAGCGGGGAGCTCCTACGAGCAGTACGTC.

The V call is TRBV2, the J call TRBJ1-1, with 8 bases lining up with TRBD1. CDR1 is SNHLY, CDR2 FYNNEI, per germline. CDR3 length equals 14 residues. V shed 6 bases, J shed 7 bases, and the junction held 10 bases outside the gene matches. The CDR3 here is CASRQRQGRDEAFF. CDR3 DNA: TGTGCCAGCAGACAAAGACAGGGGCGGGATGAAGCTTTCTTT. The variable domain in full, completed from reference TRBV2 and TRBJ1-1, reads EPEVTQTPSHQVTQMGQEVILRCVPISNHLYFYWYRQILGQKVEFLVSFYNNEISEKSEIFDDQFSVERPDGSNFTLKIRSTKLEDSAMYFCASRQRQGRDEAFFGQGTRLTVV.

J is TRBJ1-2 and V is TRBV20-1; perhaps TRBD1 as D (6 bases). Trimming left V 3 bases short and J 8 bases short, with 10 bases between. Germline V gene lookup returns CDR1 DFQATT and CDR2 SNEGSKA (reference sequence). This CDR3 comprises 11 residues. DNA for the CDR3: TGCAGTGCTAGGGGGGCGCAGGGCTACACCTTC. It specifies CSARGAQGYTF.

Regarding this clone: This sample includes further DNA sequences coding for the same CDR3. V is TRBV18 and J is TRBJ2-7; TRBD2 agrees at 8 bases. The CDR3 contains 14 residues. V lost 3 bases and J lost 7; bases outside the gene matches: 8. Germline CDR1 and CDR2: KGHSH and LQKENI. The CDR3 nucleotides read TGTGCCAGCTCACCCACGGGGGGGCCTGGGGAGCAGTACGTC. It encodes CASSPTGGPGEQYV.

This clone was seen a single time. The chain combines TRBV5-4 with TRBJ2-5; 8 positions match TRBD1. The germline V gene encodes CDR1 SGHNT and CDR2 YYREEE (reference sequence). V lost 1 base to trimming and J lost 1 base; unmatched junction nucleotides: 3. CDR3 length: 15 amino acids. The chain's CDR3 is CASSLQGAIQETQYF. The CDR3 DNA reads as TGTGCCAGCAGCTTGCAGGGGGCGATCCAAGAGACCCAGTACTTC.